This T cell receptor (beta chain) was captured by sequencing in a study of cytomegalovirus exposure and HLA in healthy donors. Whole-study results and caveats: The investigators catalogued 150 to 200 TCR beta chains as cytomegalovirus-associated.

There are 16 residues in the CDR3. Trimming cost V 0 bases and J 4 bases; bases outside gene matches: 9. In germline, CDR1 is ENHRY, CDR2 SYGVKD. Assay used: immunoSEQ multiplex PCR; TCRdb lists only in-frame clones, some missing. The sample holds 100,000 to 150,000 clones, around 96% seen once. A remark on this clone: The antigen is unknown.

This sequence was found in a young man in good health and CMV-seronegative. The specimen was PBMCs. V is TRBV10-3 and J is TRBJ2-7; 7 bases are shared with TRBD2. The CDR3 sequence is CAISESVEAGGYEQYF. CDR3 in DNA: TGTGCCATCAGTGAGTCTGTCGAGGCCGGGGGGTACGAGCAGTACTTC.